This TCR beta chain was recorded in a study of blood T cell repertoires in COVID-19. Study context: The cDNA or gDNA used as material had been derived from T cells, B-cell-depleted T cells, or PBMCs.

The cohort comprised adults aged 18 to 89 years residing in 20 to 25 US areas. As originally analysed: From reference gene primer amplification, estimates of nucleated cell counts were derived. TCRdb's copy holds only in-frame clones and misses some; the assay was immunoSEQ multiplex PCR. V, J and clone size reflect that table, while D and trimming were determined from the DNA. The sample lists 150,000 to 200,000 clones, roughly four fifths occurring once. The TCR sequence derives from a man between 35 and 55 years old who had recovered from COVID-19. The sequenced sample consisted of PBMCs or T cells enriched from blood (not recorded which).

The CDR3 region has the DNA TGTGCCAGCAGTACCTTGGTGGGGGCAGGTACTGAAGCTTTCTTT. This encodes CASSTLVGAGTEAFF. This sequence joins TRBV27 and TRBJ1-1, with D tentatively TRBD1 (6 bases). CDR1 is MNHEY and CDR2 is SMNVEV in the germline V gene (reference sequence). The CDR3 has 15 residues. Trimming removed 5 bases from V and 5 bases from J, with 18 bases in between.